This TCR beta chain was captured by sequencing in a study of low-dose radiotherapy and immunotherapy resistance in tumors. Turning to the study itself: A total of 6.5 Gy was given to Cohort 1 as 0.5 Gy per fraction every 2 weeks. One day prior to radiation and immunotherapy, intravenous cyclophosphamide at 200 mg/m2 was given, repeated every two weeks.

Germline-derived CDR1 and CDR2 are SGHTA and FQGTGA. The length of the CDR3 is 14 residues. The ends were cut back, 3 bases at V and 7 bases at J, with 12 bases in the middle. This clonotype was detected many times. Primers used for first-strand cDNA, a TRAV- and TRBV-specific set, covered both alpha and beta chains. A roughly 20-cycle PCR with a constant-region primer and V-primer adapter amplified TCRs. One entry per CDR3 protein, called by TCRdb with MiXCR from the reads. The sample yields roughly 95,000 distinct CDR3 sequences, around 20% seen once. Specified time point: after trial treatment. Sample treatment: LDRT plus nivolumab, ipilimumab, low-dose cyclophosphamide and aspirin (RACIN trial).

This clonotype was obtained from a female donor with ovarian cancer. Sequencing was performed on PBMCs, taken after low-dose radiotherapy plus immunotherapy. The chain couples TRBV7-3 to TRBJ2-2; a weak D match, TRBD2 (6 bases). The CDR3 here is CASSFGGANGELFF. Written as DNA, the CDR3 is TGTGCCAGCAGCTTCGGGGGAGCGAACGGGGAGCTGTTTTTT.